The 18 T cell receptor beta chains given below trace back to one sample, sequenced in a study of spatial heterogeneity in lung cancer. Study-wide results and limits: For expanded intratumoral alpha and beta TCRs, counts tracked tumor mutation counts.

From the 5' RACE reads, TCRdb called clonotypes with MiXCR, one entry per CDR3 protein. This table has about 8,100 distinct CDR3 sequences, roughly an eighth appearing once. These TCRs' antigens remain unknown. As for time point: sample taken at primary tumor resection. The material sequenced was lung tumor tissue, taken at surgery. Every receptor here comes from a male donor with early-stage non-small cell lung cancer.

A word on this clonotype: This beta chain turned up in a library designed for alpha chains; as an off-target read, its abundance says little. V and J are TRBV28 and TRBJ2-5; maybe TRBD1 (6 bases). The germline V gene has CDR1 MDHEN and CDR2 SYDVKM. The CDR3 is made up of 17 amino acids. V was shortened by 6 bases and J by 1 base, with 21 bases between the two germline ends. The DNA for the CDR3 is TGTGCCAGCAGCCAGGGGTCGGAACAAGGGGCCCAAGAGACCCAGTACTTC. Encoded protein: CASSQGSEQGAQETQYF.

This clonotype is termed medium-sized. Little can be read into the size of this beta chain, an off-target read in a library designed for alpha chains. The chain uses TRBV10-3 and TRBJ2-7, with 11 bases identical to TRBD2. Germline assignment: CDR1 ENHRY and CDR2 SYGVKD. The CDR3 runs to 16 residues. The V and J ends lost 0 bases and 4 bases, in that order; junction bases with no gene match: 5. The CDR3 reads CAISESGLAGGYEQYF. The CDR3 nucleotides are TGTGCCATCAGTGAGTCGGGGCTAGCGGGAGGTTACGAGCAGTACTTC.

This clonotype came up many times. This beta chain lies outside the target of a library built for alpha chains; its clone size means little. The chain uses TRBV12-3 or TRBV12-4 and TRBJ1-5; D uncertain. The V end lost 11 bases, the J end lost 3 bases, and 14 bases lay between the germline ends. The CDR3 has 13 residues. The CDR3 loop reads CACSYLDNQPQHF. DNA of the CDR3: TGTGCCTGCTCCTACTTGGACAATCAGCCCCAGCATTTT.

This clonotype was counted many times. This beta chain appears as a stray read in a library generated for alpha chains; its size is not informative. This sequence joins TRBV19 and TRBJ2-2; D unresolved. The V gene lost 6 bases and the J gene lost 5 bases, with 13 bases spanning the gap. CDR1 is LNHDA, CDR2 SQIVND, per germline (reference sequence). CDR3 length equals 14 residues. CDR3 protein: CASRGGVRTGELFF. CDR3 bases: TGTGCCAGTAGGGGCGGCGTTAGAACCGGGGAGCTGTTTTTT.

The sample holds many counts of this clonotype. This beta chain came through as a stray read in a library set up for alpha chains, and its size says little. The rearrangement uses TRBV7-2 and TRBJ2-7, with TRBD1 as a possible D gene (5 bases). The germline V gene has CDR1 SGHTA and CDR2 FQGNSA. The V and J ends lost 1 base and 5 bases respectively, with 12 bases between them. This CDR3 is built from 14 residues. The CDR3 bases are TGTGCCAGCAGCTTAGACGTCAGGGCCCACGAGCAGTACTTC. Its protein is CASSLDVRAHEQYF.

This clonotype was found many times. This beta chain is a stray sequence in a library constructed for alpha chains; its clone size is not meaningful. This sequence joins TRBV7-3 and TRBJ2-2; D is unresolved. Germline V gene data show CDR1 as SGHTA and CDR2 as FQGTGA. The CDR3 has 15 residues. The ends were cut back, 1 base at V and 1 base at J, with 7 bases in the middle. CDR3 residues: CASSLSRRNTGELFF. In nucleotides, the CDR3 is TGTGCCAGCAGCTTAAGCCGCAGGAACACCGGGGAGCTGTTTTTT. The full variable domain, its missing parts supplied by reference TRBV7-3 and TRBJ2-2, is GAGVSQTPSNKVTEKGKYVELRCDPISGHTALYWYRQSLGQGPEFLIYFQGTGAADDSGLPNDRFFAVRPEGSVSTLKIQRTERGDSAVYLCASSLSRRNTGELFFGEGSRLTVL.

Concerning this clonotype: As an off-target read in a library built for alpha chains, this beta chain has a frequency of little significance. The rearrangement uses TRBV13 and TRBJ1-2; D perhaps matches TRBD1 (5 bases). This CDR3 contains 15 residues. Germline V gene data show CDR1 as PRHDT and CDR2 as FYEKMQ (reference sequence). The V end lost 5 bases, the J end lost 5 bases, and 18 bases lay between the germline ends. The CDR3 spells CASSAGHHNWYGYTF. The CDR3 DNA is TGTGCCAGCAGCGCAGGACACCACAATTGGTATGGCTACACCTTC. Full variable domain (outside the CDR3, taken from reference TRBV13 and TRBJ1-2): AAGVIQSPRHLIKEKRETATLKCYPIPRHDTVYWYQQGPGQDPQFLISFYEKMQSDKGSIPDRFSAQQFSDYHSELNMSSLELGDSALYFCASSAGHHNWYGYTFGSGTRLTVV.

At least ten counts were recorded for this clonotype. The size of this beta chain means little, since it is a stray read in a library made for alpha chains. This chain uses TRBV4-2 with TRBJ2-7, with 8 bases that match TRBD1. Germline lookup yields CDR1 LGHNA and CDR2 YNFKEQ. V lost 2 bases, J lost 3 bases, and 3 bases stayed unmatched. This CDR3 has 14 residues. In DNA, the CDR3 is TGTGCCAGCAGCCAACTAACAGGGGGCTACGAGCAGTACTTC. Translation gives CASSQLTGGYEQYF.

This clonotype was observed at least ten times. As an off-target read in a library built for alpha chains, this beta chain has a frequency of little significance. The chain has TRBV20-1 and TRBJ1-1; 7 bases fit TRBD1. Per germline, CDR1 DFQATT and CDR2 SNEGSKA (reference sequence). The trim removed 5 bases at V and 5 bases at J, leaving 14 bases unmatched. The CDR3 is 15 residues long. As DNA, the CDR3 is TGCAGTGCTCTCCACCAAGGGGGCTTTAGAACTGAAGCTTTCTTT. It translates to CSALHQGGFRTEAFF.

The table lists this clonotype with many counts. This beta chain is a stray read from a library made for alpha chains; its abundance is not meaningful. The V gene is TRBV6-6, the J gene TRBJ2-1, with TRBD2 matching over 11 bases. Per the germline V gene, CDR1 is MNHNY and CDR2 is SVGAGI (reference sequence). V shed 8 bases, J shed 2 bases, and the junction held 8 bases outside the gene matches. The CDR3 loop spans 16 amino acids. The CDR3 region is CASGQTSGTPYNEQFF. The CDR3 DNA sequence: TGTGCCAGCGGACAGACTAGCGGGACCCCCTACAATGAGCAGTTCTTC.

At least ten counts were recorded for this clonotype. As an off-target read in a library built for alpha chains, this beta chain has a frequency of little significance. V usage is TRBV5-4 and J usage is TRBJ2-5; 11 bases align to TRBD2. Germline V gene sequence: CDR1 SGHNT, CDR2 YYREEE (reference sequence). The CDR3 totals 17 residues. The J segment lost 4 bases and the V segment lost 0 bases, leaving 8 bases of the junction unmatched. CDR3 in DNA: TGTGCCAGCAGCTTGGACCCAACTAGCGGGAGAGGAGAGACCCAGTACTTC. Protein product: CASSLDPTSGRGETQYF. The complete variable domain, with remaining parts taken from reference TRBV5-4 and TRBJ2-5, reads ETGVTQSPTHLIKTRGQQVTLRCSSQSGHNTVSWYQQALGQGPQFIFQYYREEENGRGNFPPRFSGLQFPNYSSELNVNALELDDSALYLCASSLDPTSGRGETQYFGPGTRLLVL.

About this clonotype itself: This beta chain is a stray read from a library made for alpha chains; its abundance is not meaningful. The chain employs TRBV11-2 and TRBJ2-1; no clear D gene. This CDR3 spans 16 amino acids. From germline, CDR1 is SGHAT and CDR2 FQNNGV. The ends were cut back, 1 base at V and 7 bases at J, with 17 bases in the middle. The CDR3, as DNA: TGTGCCAGCAGCTTAGGTCGGCTCTCCCTAACGAATGAGCAGTTCTTC. Translating it yields CASSLGRLSLTNEQFF.

This clonotype counts as medium-sized (0.01 to 0.1%). Because this beta chain is a stray read in a library intended to capture alpha chains, its abundance should not be given much weight. The chain recombines TRBV7-8 with TRBJ2-7, with 9 bases that match TRBD2. This CDR3 contains 14 residues. Germline CDR1 reads SGHVS; CDR2 reads FQNEAQ. The J segment lost 1 base and the V segment lost 6 bases, leaving 4 bases of the junction unmatched. The CDR3 reads CASSRTSESYEQYF. The DNA for the CDR3 is TGTGCCAGCAGTAGGACTAGCGAATCCTACGAGCAGTACTTC.

In its sample, this clonotype was seen many times. As an off-target read in a library built for alpha chains, this beta chain has a frequency of little significance. The chain uses TRBV6-5 and TRBJ2-7; possible D gene TRBD1, 5 bases. Germline V lookup: CDR1 MNHEY, CDR2 SVGAGI. The CDR3 is 15 residues long. Trimming took 0 bases from V and 7 from J, leaving 16 bases between them. CDR3 sequence reads: CASSYSLGAGREQYF. The CDR3 bases are TGTGCCAGCAGTTACTCGTTAGGGGCAGGACGTGAGCAGTACTTC.

The table lists this clonotype with many counts. This beta chain turned up in a library designed for alpha chains; as an off-target read, its abundance says little. The chain has TRBV7-9 and TRBJ1-1, with D hard to call. Per the germline V gene, CDR1 is SEHNR and CDR2 is FQNEAQ (reference sequence). Trimming removed 5 bases at V and 1 base at J, with 8 bases between. The CDR3 is 13 residues long. The CDR3 here is CASSQLRNTEAFF. CDR3 sequence (DNA): TGTGCCAGCAGCCAACTGAGGAACACTGAAGCTTTCTTT.

This clonotype was recorded many times. This beta chain slipped into a library made for alpha chains as a stray read, so its size is not meaningful. The chain uses TRBV12-3 or TRBV12-4 and TRBJ1-1, with no clear D. Trimming pared 5 bases from V and 0 bases from J, leaving 10 bases between. The CDR3 length is 14 residues. The CDR3 region has the DNA TGTGCCAGCAGTCTGGACGGGATGAACACTGAAGCTTTCTTT. Its protein is CASSLDGMNTEAFF.

This clonotype has ten or more counts. This beta chain appears as a stray read in a library generated for alpha chains; its size is not informative. V usage is TRBV7-2 and J usage is TRBJ1-1; weak D call: TRBD1 (6 bases). V gave up 5 bases and J gave up 4 bases, with 17 bases separating them. The germline gives CDR1 SGHTA, CDR2 FQGNSA. The length of the CDR3 is 15 residues. In DNA form, the CDR3 reads TGTGCCAGCAGCGTGATGGGTTCAGGGGCCACTGAAGCTTTCTTT. Protein sequence: CASSVMGSGATEAFF.

This clonotype showed up many times. This beta chain is a stray sequence in a library constructed for alpha chains; its clone size is not meaningful. The chain uses TRBV5-1 and TRBJ1-5, with D possibly TRBD1 on 5 matching bases. The CDR3 consists of 14 residues. Looked up from germline, CDR1 is SGHRS and CDR2 is YFSETQ. V was cut by 8 bases and J by 4 bases, with 16 bases left in between. The CDR3 DNA follows: TGCGCCAGTCATCCTGGGGCAGGGAATCAGCCCCAGCATTTT. Residues: CASHPGAGNQPQHF.